The 20 T cell receptor beta chains presented below share a single source sample, sequenced in a study of OX40 agonist ivuxolimab in advanced cancers. Some clones are missing from TCRdb's copy, which holds only in-frame ones; the method was immunoSEQ multiplex PCR. The sample has tens of thousands of clones, nearly 90% seen once. This sample comprised CD4+ or CD8+ T cells sorted from blood, obtained in a trial of the OX40 agonist ivuxolimab. Every receptor here comes from an adult with an advanced solid tumor such as melanoma, head and neck, liver or kidney cancer.

J is TRBJ1-5 and V is TRBV7-2, with TRBD1 identical over 8 bases. This CDR3 comprises 14 residues. Germline V gene lookup returns CDR1 SGHTA and CDR2 FQGNSA. V trimming: 6 bases; J trimming: 4 bases; junction bases outside the gene matches: 5. The CDR3 region has the DNA TGTGCCAGCAGTCTCGACAGGGGAAATCAGCCCCAGCATTTT. Amino acids: CASSLDRGNQPQHF. The variable domain in full, completed from reference TRBV7-2 and TRBJ1-5, reads GAGVSQSPSNKVTEKGKDVELRCDPISGHTALYWYRQSLGQGLEFLIYFQGNSAPDKSGLPSDRFSAERTGGSVSTLTIQRTQQEDSAVYLCASSLDRGNQPQHFGDGTRLSIL.

The chain joins TRBV10-3 to TRBJ2-3; 11 bases match TRBD1. With 6 bases clipped from V and 7 bases from J, the junction kept 6 bases outside the gene matches. Germline CDR1 and CDR2: ENHRY and SYGVKD. The CDR3 runs to 14 residues. The chain's CDR3 is CAIRGQGVRYTQYF. For the CDR3, the DNA is TGTGCCATCAGGGGACAGGGGGTTAGGTATACGCAGTATTTT.

The genes are TRBV7-8 and TRBJ2-5; D is perhaps TRBD1 or TRBD2 (5 bases each). V was clipped by 1 base and J by 2 bases, with 17 bases between them. Germline V gene data show CDR1 as SGHVS and CDR2 as FQNEAQ. The length of the CDR3 is 17 residues. CDR3 sequence (DNA): TGTGCCAGCAGCTTAGATTTCGGGGCGCTGGGGCAAGAGACCCAGTACTTC. Translation: CASSLDFGALGQETQYF. The variable domain in full, completed from reference TRBV7-8 and TRBJ2-5, reads GAGVSQSPRYKVAKRGQDVALRCDPISGHVSLFWYQQALGQGPEFLTYFQNEAQLDKSGLPSDRFFAERPEGSVSTLKIQRTQQEDSAVYLCASSLDFGALGQETQYFGPGTRLLVL.

The J gene is TRBJ1-1, the V gene TRBV7-3; D is undetermined. V was trimmed by 1 base and J by 6 bases, leaving 15 bases between them. CDR1 SGHTA and CDR2 FQGTGA come from the germline V gene. The CDR3 runs 15 residues. In DNA, the CDR3 is TGTGCCAGCAGCTTAATGCCGGGGTTGAGCGCTGAAGCTTTCTTT. Amino acid sequence: CASSLMPGLSAEAFF.

The chain joins TRBV10-3 to TRBJ2-1; D perhaps matches TRBD1 (6 bases). There are 16 residues in the CDR3. Germline lookup yields CDR1 ENHRY and CDR2 SYGVKD. V lost 3 bases and J lost 3, with 15 bases in between. The CDR3, as DNA: TGTGCCATCAGTGAAGGGTGGGGACAAAACTACAATGAGCAGTTCTTC. Residues: CAISEGWGQNYNEQFF.

This chain links TRBV7-9 with TRBJ2-2; maybe TRBD2 (7 bases). Trimming shortened V by 2 bases and J by 4 bases, and 11 bases separated the two germline ends. The CDR3 consists of 15 residues. The germline CDR1 and CDR2 sequences are SEHNR and FQNEAQ (reference sequence). The CDR3, as DNA: TGTGCCAGCAGCTTAAGCCGGGGGGCCACCGGGGAGCTGTTTTTT. As protein: CASSLSRGATGELFF.

The V and J genes are TRBV5-6 and TRBJ1-2; 9 nucleotides align to TRBD1. CDR1 and CDR2 from the germline V gene are SGHDT and YYEEEE. The CDR3 has 14 amino acids. V trimming: 4 bases; J trimming: 5 bases; junction bases outside the gene matches: 6. The CDR3 bases are TGTGCCAGCAGCGTTGACAGGGGGGTGTATGGCTACACCTTC. Translation gives CASSVDRGVYGYTF.

The CDR3 loop reads CASSPFSQGSTEAFF. CDR3 bases: TGTGCCAGCTCACCATTTTCTCAGGGCAGCACTGAAGCTTTCTTT. The V gene is TRBV18, the J gene TRBJ1-1; the D gene is possibly TRBD1 (5 bases). Germline V gives CDR1 KGHSH, CDR2 LQKENI. The CDR3 length is 15 residues. Trimming left V 2 bases short and J 4 bases short, with 14 bases between.

V usage is TRBV6-5 and J usage is TRBJ1-2, with no clear D. CDR3 size: 13 residues. CDR1 MNHEY and CDR2 SVGAGI come from the germline V gene. Trimming cost V 0 bases and J 7 bases, with 9 bases left between them. CDR3 DNA sequence: TGTGCCAGCAGTTACTCCCCACAGTCTGGCTACACCTTC. Translated, it gives CASSYSPQSGYTF.

V is TRBV7-8 and J is TRBJ1-2, with a possible D match to TRBD1 (5 bases). The V end lost 5 bases, the J end lost 4 bases, and 14 bases lay between the germline ends. This CDR3 comprises 14 residues. The germline V gene has CDR1 SGHVS and CDR2 FQNEAQ. This CDR3 is CASSPSRGGYGYTF. CDR3 DNA sequence: TGTGCCAGCAGCCCAAGCCGGGGGGGCTATGGCTACACCTTC.

In nucleotides, the CDR3 is TGTGCCAGCAGTTTGGCAGGCGAGGGGTACAATGAGCAGTTCTTC. Translation gives CASSLAGEGYNEQFF. The chain has TRBV11-3 and TRBJ2-1, with D perhaps being TRBD1 or TRBD2 (5 bases each). Germline values: CDR1 SGHNT, CDR2 YENEEA. The V and J ends lost 6 bases and 4 bases respectively, with 16 bases between them. The CDR3 has 15 residues.

The genes are TRBV7-9 and TRBJ2-3; 9 bases align to TRBD2. CDR3 length: 15 residues. The J segment lost 8 bases and the V segment lost 0 bases, leaving 6 bases of the junction unmatched. Germline values: CDR1 SEHNR, CDR2 FQNEAQ (reference sequence). This CDR3 reads CASSLALAGEATQYF. CDR3 nucleotide sequence: TGTGCCAGCAGCTTAGCCTTAGCGGGAGAGGCTACGCAGTATTTT.

Here the CDR3 reads CASSLALNEKLFF. As DNA, the CDR3 is TGTGCCAGCAGCTTAGCGCTTAATGAAAAACTGTTTTTT. The rearrangement links TRBV7-9 to TRBJ1-4; D not resolved. V was clipped by 0 bases and J by 4 bases, with 3 bases between them. This CDR3 contains 13 residues. The germline V gene encodes CDR1 SEHNR and CDR2 FQNEAQ (reference sequence).

The chain couples TRBV2 to TRBJ2-3; possibly TRBD1 for D (5 bases). Germline V gives CDR1 SNHLY, CDR2 FYNNEI. The CDR3 covers 13 residues. V gave up 8 bases and J gave up 1 base, with 10 bases separating them. The CDR3 region is CASGKTGTDTQYF. CDR3 nucleotide sequence: TGTGCCAGCGGCAAGACAGGCACAGATACGCAGTATTTT. The variable domain in full, with the rest retrieved from reference TRBV2 and TRBJ2-3, is EPEVTQTPSHQVTQMGQEVILRCVPISNHLYFYWYRQILGQKVEFLVSFYNNEISEKSEIFDDQFSVERPDGSNFTLKIRSTKLEDSAMYFCASGKTGTDTQYFGPGTRLTVL.

This chain uses TRBV5-5 with TRBJ2-6; D perhaps matches TRBD2 (6 bases). The V and J ends lost 0 bases and 1 base respectively, with 20 bases between them. Germline V gene data show CDR1 as SGHKS and CDR2 as YYEKEE (reference sequence). The CDR3 is made up of 20 amino acids. CDR3 protein: CASSLAPRDLGFSGANVLTF. The CDR3 bases are TGTGCCAGCAGCTTGGCCCCCCGGGACTTAGGGTTTTCTGGGGCCAACGTCCTGACTTTC. Complete variable domain (other parts from reference TRBV5-5 and TRBJ2-6): DAGVTQSPTHLIKTRGQQVTLRCSPISGHKSVSWYQQVLGQGPQFIFQYYEKEERGRGNFPDRFSARQFPNYSSELNVNALLLGDSALYLCASSLAPRDLGFSGANVLTFGAGSRLTVL.

This clone appeared once. The chain carries TRBV5-4 and TRBJ1-5; 8 positions agree with TRBD1. The V gene's germline CDR1 is SGHNT and CDR2 YYREEE (reference sequence). The CDR3 has 14 residues. V was pared by 2 bases and J by 2 bases, with 0 bases of the junction left unmatched. CDR3 amino acids: CASSLQGGNQPQHF. The CDR3 region has the DNA TGTGCCAGCAGCTTACAGGGGGGCAATCAGCCCCAGCATTTT. Full variable domain (rest looked up from reference TRBV5-4 and TRBJ1-5): ETGVTQSPTHLIKTRGQQVTLRCSSQSGHNTVSWYQQALGQGPQFIFQYYREEENGRGNFPPRFSGLQFPNYSSELNVNALELDDSALYLCASSLQGGNQPQHFGDGTRLSIL.

Concerning this clone itself: One end of the junction varies from germline; a read error may be responsible. The V and J genes are TRBV2 and TRBJ2-7; no firm D call. The CDR3 runs to 10 residues. From germline, CDR1 is SNHLY and CDR2 FYNNEI. The CDR3 nucleotides read TGTGCCAGCAGTGACCGACTTCTCCGCTTC. Its protein product is CASSDRLLRF. Complete variable domain (other parts from reference TRBV2 and TRBJ2-7): EPEVTQTPSHQVTQMGQEVILRCVPISNHLYFYWYRQILGQKVEFLVSFYNNEISEKSEIFDDQFSVERPDGSNFTLKIRSTKLEDSAMYFCASSDRLLRFGPGTRLTVT.

The chain couples TRBV10-1 to TRBJ2-1; 10 positions match TRBD2. CDR1 WNHNN and CDR2 SYGVQD come from the germline V gene (reference sequence). Trimming removed 2 bases from V and 7 bases from J; junction bases left unmatched: 2. The CDR3 extends over 14 amino acids. The CDR3 sequence: CASSEGTSVNEQFF. For the CDR3, the DNA is TGCGCCAGCAGTGAGGGGACTAGCGTGAATGAGCAGTTCTTC.

The V and J genes are TRBV7-2 and TRBJ2-6; 7 bases align to TRBD1. The CDR3 has 17 amino acids. V was clipped by 4 bases and J by 4 bases; unmatched bases: 10. Germline loops: CDR1 SGHTA, CDR2 FQGNSA. This CDR3 is CASSSGQPGSGANVLTF. Written as DNA, the CDR3 is TGTGCCAGCAGCTCGGGACAGCCAGGATCCGGGGCCAACGTCCTGACTTTC.

This clone appeared a few times. This chain joins TRBV19 and TRBJ2-7; no reliable D call. The CDR3 spans 15 residues. Trimming shortened V by 4 bases and J by 2 bases, and 15 bases separated the two germline ends. Germline V gives CDR1 LNHDA, CDR2 SQIVND (reference sequence). CDR3 nucleotide sequence: TGTGCCAGTAGTAATGGGGTAATTCGCCCCTACGAGCAGTACTTC. It is translated as CASSNGVIRPYEQYF. The full variable domain, rest sourced from reference TRBV19 and TRBJ2-7, is DGGITQSPKYLFRKEGQNVTLSCEQNLNHDAMYWYRQDPGQGLRLIYYSQIVNDFQKGDIAEGYSVSREKKESFPLTVTSAQKNPTAFYLCASSNGVIRPYEQYFGPGTRLTVT.